This TCR beta chain is drawn from a study of blood T cells in healthy people across ages. Notes on the study in general: Versus aged donors, long-lived donors had higher diversity and more naive CD4+ cells.

V shed 4 bases and J shed 5 bases, with 14 bases lying between them. This CDR3 contains 13 residues. The germline CDR1 and CDR2 sequences are SQVTM and ANQGSEA. The use of a sample-barcoded 5' primer and a J-beta primer mix characterized a second PCR of roughly 6 to 11 cycles. Each cDNA molecule, via a template-switch adaptor with 12 random nucleotides, was tagged. One entry per CDR3 protein results from TCRdb running MiXCR on the 5' RACE reads. Among just under 750,000 distinct CDR3 sequences, about a fifth were seen once, and the ten largest hold around a fifth. Donors gave around 9.8 milliliters of peripheral blood apiece. This clonotype was seen more than once but under ten times. Its antigen is unidentified.

Sequenced input: blood. The receptor was derived from a man between 65 and 85 years old in good health. The chain combines TRBV29-1 with TRBJ1-2; D remains ambiguous. This CDR3 is CSVVPSTGYGYTF. CDR3 bases: TGCAGCGTTGTTCCTTCCACCGGGTATGGCTACACCTTC.